The clone carrying this TCR beta chain was observed at least ten times. Antigen: not known. This sample stems from a study of regulatory T cells in long-lasting Graves disease. Whole-study context: The study enrolled newly diagnosed Graves' patients on antithyroid drugs under 3 months. Findings and caveats of the study: The study found lower TCR diversity in persistent Graves' patients than in newly diagnosed ones. Persistent cases favored TRBV28, TRBJ1-2 and TRBJ2-5.

CDR1 is SEHNR and CDR2 is FQNEAQ in the germline V gene (reference sequence). Between the trimmed V and J ends, which lost 4 bases and 3 bases, there was a span of 12 bases. This CDR3 region has 14 residues. Time point in this sample: newly diagnosed GD, antithyroid drugs for less than 3 months. Extracted RNA from PBMCs served as the source of the TCR library. Around 9 milliliters of peripheral blood went into EDTA tubes. Arm-PCR of CDR3 regions and iRepertoire HTBI primers were used to build TCR beta libraries. TCRdb itself ran the multiplex PCR reads through MiXCR, one entry per CDR3 protein. The profile covers approximately 210,000 distinct CDR3 sequences, with around 16% appearing a single time and around 20% taken by the ten largest.

The sequences come from peripheral blood mononuclear cells (PBMCs), collected at new diagnosis, from a patient treated with antithyroid drugs. The J gene is TRBJ1-1, the V gene TRBV7-9; D is ambiguous. The sequence was collected from a female donor with Graves disease. This CDR3 is CASSWGGGDTEAFF. CDR3 coding DNA: TGTGCCAGCAGCTGGGGAGGTGGGGACACTGAAGCTTTCTTT.